The sequence of this T cell receptor (beta chain) was determined in a study of spatial heterogeneity in lung cancer. Time point reported: sample taken at primary tumor resection. TCRdb recomputed calls from the 5' RACE reads with MiXCR, one row per CDR3 protein. Among about 39,000 distinct CDR3 sequences listed, 3% to 3.5% were seen once. This clonotype was seen more than once but under ten times. The CDR3 has 12 amino acids. J gave up 7 bases and V 6 bases, and 2 bases lay outside the gene matches. CDR1 is MNHEY and CDR2 is SVGEGT in the germline V gene. This sequence joins TRBV6-2 or TRBV6-3 and TRBJ2-4; 8 positions match TRBD2. Here the sequenced sample was normal lung tissue next to the tumor, taken at surgery. The clonotype was recovered from a male donor with early-stage non-small cell lung cancer. The CDR3 DNA is TGTGCCAGCAGACGGGAGGGGAACATTCAGTACTTC. The encoded protein is CASRREGNIQYF.